This entry is about one TCR beta chain. The V and J ends lost 2 bases and 3 bases respectively, with 17 bases between them. CDR1 is SSHAT, CDR2 FNYEAQ, per germline (reference sequence). The CDR3 length is 16 residues. The table came from immunoSEQ multiplex PCR; TCRdb's copy has only in-frame clones and leaves some out. The sample has around 79,000 clones; 90% to 95% are singletons. The data derive from a study of technical replicates of blood from a few donors. The sequence came from a human donor in good health. Specimen: T cells isolated from PBMCs. This chain connects TRBV7-7 to TRBJ2-7, with D perhaps TRBD1 (5 bases). The CDR3 bases are TGTGCCAGCAGCTTAAACCTGGGGCAGCGTATCTACGAGCAGTACTTC. As protein: CASSLNLGQRIYEQYF.